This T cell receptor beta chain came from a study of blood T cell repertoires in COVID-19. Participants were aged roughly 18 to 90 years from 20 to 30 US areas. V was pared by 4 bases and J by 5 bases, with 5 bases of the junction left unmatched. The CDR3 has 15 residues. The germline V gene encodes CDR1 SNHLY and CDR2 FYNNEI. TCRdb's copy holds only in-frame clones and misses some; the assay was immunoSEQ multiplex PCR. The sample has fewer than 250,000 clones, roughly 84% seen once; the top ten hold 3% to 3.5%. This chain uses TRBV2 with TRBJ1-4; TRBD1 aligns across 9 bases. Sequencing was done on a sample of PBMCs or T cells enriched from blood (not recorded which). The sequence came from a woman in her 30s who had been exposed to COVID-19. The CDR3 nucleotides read TGTGCCAGCAGTGTTGGGGGACAGGGAAATGAAAAACTGTTTTTT. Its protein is CASSVGGQGNEKLFF.